This T cell receptor beta chain was retrieved from a study of graft-versus-host responses after intestinal transplantation. Trimming removed 5 bases at V and 1 base at J, with 11 bases between. The length of the CDR3 is 14 residues. Germline V gives CDR1 SGHAT, CDR2 FQNNGV. Comments on this clone: Its cognate antigen is unknown.

This table comes from immunoSEQ multiplex PCR, and its TCRdb copy is limited to in-frame clones, with some not included. Seen here are 55,000 to 65,000 clones, 90% to 95% observed once, and the top ten hold approximately 0.4%. The sample was unstimulated CD4+ T cells sorted from spleen or lymph node cells, taken before transplant. The sequence came from a human donor who was the organ donor for an intestinal transplant. This chain uses TRBV11-2 with TRBJ1-1; the D is unclear. The CDR3 DNA follows: TGTGCCAGCAGCCTTCGGACGGGGAACACTGAAGCTTTCTTT. This encodes CASSLRTGNTEAFF.